This T cell receptor beta chain was profiled in a study of T cell responses to AZD1222 COVID-19 vaccine. Study results and limitations: Unmutated variant regions are reportedly targeted by nearly half of spike-specific TCRs.

With V trimmed by 5 bases and J by 9 bases, 15 bases remained unmatched. This CDR3 comprises 17 residues. CDR1 and CDR2 from the germline V gene are SEHNR and FQNEAQ (reference sequence). Sequencing was performed with immunoSEQ multiplex PCR; in TCRdb, only in-frame clones are kept and a portion is missing. The sample records approximately 170,000 clones, 80% to 95% being singletons. To note about this clone: Its antigen is not identified.

The V call is TRBV7-9, the J call TRBJ2-2; TRBD2 matches at 10 bases. The clonotype originates from an adult in good health. The material sequenced was peripheral blood, taken on day 0 of AZD1222 vaccination. CDR3 sequence (DNA): TGTGCCAGCAGCCCCATTATGCCCGGGACTAGCGCCCGGGAGCTGTTTTTT. Translation: CASSPIMPGTSARELFF.